This T cell receptor (beta chain) was profiled in a study of blood T cell repertoires in COVID-19. As for the study in general: PBMCs, B-cell-depleted T cells, or T cells were the source of the cDNA or gDNA that made up the material.

The method was immunoSEQ multiplex PCR; TCRdb's version includes in-frame clones alone and lacks a portion of them. This sample has a few hundred thousand clones, with 85% found just once. The ends were cut back, 3 bases at V and 4 bases at J, with 2 bases in the middle. CDR3 size: 11 residues. CDR1 is SGHDN, CDR2 FVKESK, per germline. The sample comprised PBMCs or T cells enriched from blood (not recorded which). The rearrangement joins TRBV14 to TRBJ2-3; no clear D gene. The sequence was obtained from a woman in her fifties or sixties who had been exposed to COVID-19. The CDR3 sequence is CASSHADTQYF. The DNA of the CDR3 is TGTGCCAGCAGCCACGCAGATACGCAGTATTTT.